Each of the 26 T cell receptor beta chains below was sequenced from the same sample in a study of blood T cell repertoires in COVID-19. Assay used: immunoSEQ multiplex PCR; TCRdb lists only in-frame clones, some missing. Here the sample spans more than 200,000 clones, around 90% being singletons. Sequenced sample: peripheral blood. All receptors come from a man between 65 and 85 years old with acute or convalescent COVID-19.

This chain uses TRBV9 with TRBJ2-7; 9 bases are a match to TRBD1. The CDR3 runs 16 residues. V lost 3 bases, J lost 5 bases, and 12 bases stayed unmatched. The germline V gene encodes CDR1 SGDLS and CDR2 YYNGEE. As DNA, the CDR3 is TGTGCCAGCAGCGACGGAGCCGGGACAGGGAGTCACGAGCAGTACTTC. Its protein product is CASSDGAGTGSHEQYF.

The CDR3: CASSLDWREKLFF. CDR3 coding DNA: TGTGCCAGCAGCTTAGATTGGAGGGAAAAACTGTTTTTT. The chain joins TRBV11-2 to TRBJ1-4, with D unclear. CDR1 SGHAT and CDR2 FQNNGV come from the germline V gene. This CDR3 is 13 amino acids long. Trimming shortened V by 0 bases and J by 8 bases, and 7 bases separated the two germline ends.

The CDR3 DNA follows: TGTGCCAGCAGTTACGGGGGGTTGTCTGGGGCCAACGTCCTGACTTTC. Translating it yields CASSYGGLSGANVLTF. The chain uses TRBV6-2 or TRBV6-3 and TRBJ2-6; D is possibly TRBD2 (6 bases). This CDR3 has 16 residues. The V end was cut by 2 bases, the J end by 1 base, with 9 bases between. Germline V CDR1 and CDR2: MNHEY, SVGEGT.

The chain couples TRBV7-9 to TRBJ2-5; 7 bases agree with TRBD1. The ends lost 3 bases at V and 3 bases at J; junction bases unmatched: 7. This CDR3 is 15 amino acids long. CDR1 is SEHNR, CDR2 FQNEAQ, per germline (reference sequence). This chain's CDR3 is CASSLAGTEKETQYF. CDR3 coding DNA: TGTGCCAGCAGCTTGGCCGGGACAGAGAAAGAGACCCAGTACTTC.

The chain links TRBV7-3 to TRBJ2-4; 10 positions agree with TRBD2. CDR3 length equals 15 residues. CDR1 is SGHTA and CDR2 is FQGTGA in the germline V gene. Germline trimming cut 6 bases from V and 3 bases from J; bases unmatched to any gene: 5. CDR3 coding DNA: TGTGCCAGCAGTCGTGTAGCGGGAGGCAAAAACATTCAGTACTTC. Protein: CASSRVAGGKNIQYF.

CDR3 sequence reads: CATSDSGRGTDTQYF. Here the CDR3 DNA reads TGTGCCACCAGTGATTCAGGCAGGGGCACAGATACGCAGTATTTT. The rearrangement joins TRBV24-1 to TRBJ2-3; D possibly corresponds to TRBD1 (5 bases). Germline assignment: CDR1 KGHDR and CDR2 SFDVKD. With 2 bases removed from V and 1 base from J, the gap between germline ends came to 9 bases. This CDR3 is built from 15 residues.

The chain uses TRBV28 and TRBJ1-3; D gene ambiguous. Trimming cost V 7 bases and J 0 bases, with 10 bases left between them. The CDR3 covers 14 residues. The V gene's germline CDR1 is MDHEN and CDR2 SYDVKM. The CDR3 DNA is TGTGCCAGCACTTCATGGGCCTCTGGAAACACCATATATTTT. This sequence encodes CASTSWASGNTIYF. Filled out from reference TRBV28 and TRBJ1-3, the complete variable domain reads DVKVTQSSRYLVKRTGEKVFLECVQDMDHENMFWYRQDPGLGLRLIYFSYDVKMKEKGDIPEGYSVSREKKERFSLILESASTNQTSMYLCASTSWASGNTIYFGEGSWLTVV.

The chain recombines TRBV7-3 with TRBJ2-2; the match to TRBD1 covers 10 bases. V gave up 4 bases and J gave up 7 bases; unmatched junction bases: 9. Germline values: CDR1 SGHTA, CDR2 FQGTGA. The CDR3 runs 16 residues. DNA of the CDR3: TGTGCCAGCAGCTCCGACAGGGGGCATTTGGGCGGGGAGCTGTTTTTT. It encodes CASSSDRGHLGGELFF.

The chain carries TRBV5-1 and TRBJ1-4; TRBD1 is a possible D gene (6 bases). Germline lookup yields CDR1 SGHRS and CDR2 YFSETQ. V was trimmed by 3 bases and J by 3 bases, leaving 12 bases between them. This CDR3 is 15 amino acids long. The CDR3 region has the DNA TGCGCCAGCAGCTCAGGACAGCCGCCTAATGAAAAACTGTTTTTT. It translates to CASSSGQPPNEKLFF.

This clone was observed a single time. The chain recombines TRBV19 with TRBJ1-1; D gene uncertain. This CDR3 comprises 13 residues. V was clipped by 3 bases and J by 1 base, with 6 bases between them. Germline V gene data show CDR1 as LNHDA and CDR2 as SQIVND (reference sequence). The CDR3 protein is CASSMDWNTEAFF. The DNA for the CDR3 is TGTGCCAGTAGTATGGACTGGAACACTGAAGCTTTCTTT.

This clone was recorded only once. DNA for the CDR3: TGTGCCAGCAGCTTAGCTAGCGGGAGTAAAGAGACCCAGTACTTC. Its protein product is CASSLASGSKETQYF. The chain joins TRBV7-6 to TRBJ2-5, with 9 bases fitting TRBD2. The germline V gene encodes CDR1 SGHVS and CDR2 FNYEAQ. The V gene end was trimmed by 0 bases and the J gene end by 3 bases; junction bases not matched to a gene: 2. This CDR3 is built from 15 residues.

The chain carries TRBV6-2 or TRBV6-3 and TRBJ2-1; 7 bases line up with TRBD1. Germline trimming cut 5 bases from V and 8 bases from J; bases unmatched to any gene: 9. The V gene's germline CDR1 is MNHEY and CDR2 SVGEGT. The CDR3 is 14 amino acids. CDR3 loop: CASSISTGVDEQFF. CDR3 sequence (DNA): TGTGCCAGCAGTATATCTACAGGGGTCGATGAGCAGTTCTTC.

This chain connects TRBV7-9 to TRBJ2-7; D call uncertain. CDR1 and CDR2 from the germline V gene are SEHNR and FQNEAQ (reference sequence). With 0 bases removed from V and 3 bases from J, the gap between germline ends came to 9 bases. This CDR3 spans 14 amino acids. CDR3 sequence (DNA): TGTGCCAGCAGCTTAGCTAGTCAGGACTACGAGCAGTACTTC. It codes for CASSLASQDYEQYF. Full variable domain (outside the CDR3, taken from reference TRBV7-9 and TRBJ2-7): DTGVSQNPRHKITKRGQNVTFRCDPISEHNRLYWYRQTLGQGPEFLTYFQNEAQLEKSRLLSDRFSAERPKGSFSTLEIQRTEQGDSAMYLCASSLASQDYEQYFGPGTRLTVT.

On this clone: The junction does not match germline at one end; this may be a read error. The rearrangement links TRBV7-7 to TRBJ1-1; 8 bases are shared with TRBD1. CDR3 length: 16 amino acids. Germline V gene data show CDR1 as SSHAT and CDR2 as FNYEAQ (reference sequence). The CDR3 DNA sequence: TGTGCTAGCAGCCCCAACGTCGGACAGGGAATTACTGAAGCTTTCTTT. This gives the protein CASSPNVGQGITEAFF.

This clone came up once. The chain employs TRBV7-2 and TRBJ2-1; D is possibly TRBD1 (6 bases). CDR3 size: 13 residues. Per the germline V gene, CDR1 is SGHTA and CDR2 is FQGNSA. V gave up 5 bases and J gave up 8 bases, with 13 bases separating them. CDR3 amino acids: CASSTRYRDEQFF. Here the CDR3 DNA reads TGTGCCAGCAGCACGCGATACAGGGATGAGCAGTTCTTC.

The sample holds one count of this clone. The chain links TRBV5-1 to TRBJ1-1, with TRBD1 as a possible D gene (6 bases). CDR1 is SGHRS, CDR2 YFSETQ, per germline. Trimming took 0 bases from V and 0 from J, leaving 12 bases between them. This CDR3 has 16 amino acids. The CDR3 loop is CASSLARGGMNTEAFF. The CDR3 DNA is TGCGCCAGCAGCTTGGCCCGGGGGGGCATGAACACTGAAGCTTTCTTT.

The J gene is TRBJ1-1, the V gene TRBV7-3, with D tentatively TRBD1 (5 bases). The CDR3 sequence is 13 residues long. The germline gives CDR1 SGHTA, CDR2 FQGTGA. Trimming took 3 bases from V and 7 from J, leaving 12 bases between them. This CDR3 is CASSLVGGGEAFF. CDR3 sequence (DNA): TGTGCCAGCAGCTTGGTCGGGGGTGGTGAAGCTTTCTTT.

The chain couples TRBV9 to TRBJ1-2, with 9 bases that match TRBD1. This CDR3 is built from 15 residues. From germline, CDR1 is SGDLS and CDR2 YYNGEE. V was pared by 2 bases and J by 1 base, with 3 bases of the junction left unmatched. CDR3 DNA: TGTGCCAGCAGCGTCGGGACAGGGCATAACTATGGCTACACCTTC. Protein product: CASSVGTGHNYGYTF. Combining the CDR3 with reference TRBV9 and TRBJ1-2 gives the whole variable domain DSGVTQTPKHLITATGQRVTLRCSPRSGDLSVYWYQQSLDQGLQFLIQYYNGEERAKGNILERFSAQQFPDLHSELNLSSLELGDSALYFCASSVGTGHNYGYTFGSGTRLTVV.

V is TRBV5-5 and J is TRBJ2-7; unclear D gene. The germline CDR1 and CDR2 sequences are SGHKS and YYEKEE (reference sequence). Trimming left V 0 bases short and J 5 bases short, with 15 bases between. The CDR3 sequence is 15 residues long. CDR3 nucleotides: TGTGCCAGCAGCTTGGCTATACCATACGTCCACGAGCAGTACTTC. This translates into CASSLAIPYVHEQYF.

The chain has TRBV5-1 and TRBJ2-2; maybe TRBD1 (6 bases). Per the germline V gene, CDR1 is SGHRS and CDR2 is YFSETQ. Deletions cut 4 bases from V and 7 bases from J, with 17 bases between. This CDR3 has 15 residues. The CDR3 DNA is TGCGCCAGCAGCCGACAATCAGGGGCCAGCGGGGAGCTGTTTTTT. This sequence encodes CASSRQSGASGELFF.

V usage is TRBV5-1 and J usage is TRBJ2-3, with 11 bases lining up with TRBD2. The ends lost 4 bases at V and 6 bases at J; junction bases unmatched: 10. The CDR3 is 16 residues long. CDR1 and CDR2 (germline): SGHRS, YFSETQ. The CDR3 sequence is CASSRRLAGSRDTQYF. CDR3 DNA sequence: TGCGCCAGCAGCCGAAGACTAGCGGGGAGCAGGGATACGCAGTATTTT.

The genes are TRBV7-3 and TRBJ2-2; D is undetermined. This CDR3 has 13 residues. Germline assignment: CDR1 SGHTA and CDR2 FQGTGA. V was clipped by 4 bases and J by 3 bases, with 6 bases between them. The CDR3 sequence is CASSSSYTGELFF. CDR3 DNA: TGTGCCAGCAGCTCCAGTTACACCGGGGAGCTGTTTTTT. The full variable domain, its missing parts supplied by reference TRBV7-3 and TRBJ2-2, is GAGVSQTPSNKVTEKGKYVELRCDPISGHTALYWYRQSLGQGPEFLIYFQGTGAADDSGLPNDRFFAVRPEGSVSTLKIQRTERGDSAVYLCASSSSYTGELFFGEGSRLTVL.

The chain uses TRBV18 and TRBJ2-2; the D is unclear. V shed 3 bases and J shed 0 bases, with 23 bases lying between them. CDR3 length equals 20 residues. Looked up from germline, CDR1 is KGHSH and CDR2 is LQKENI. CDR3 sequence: CASSPSSQVTPLTNTGELFF. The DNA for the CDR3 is TGTGCCAGCTCACCCTCCAGTCAGGTTACCCCCTTGACGAACACCGGGGAGCTGTTTTTT.

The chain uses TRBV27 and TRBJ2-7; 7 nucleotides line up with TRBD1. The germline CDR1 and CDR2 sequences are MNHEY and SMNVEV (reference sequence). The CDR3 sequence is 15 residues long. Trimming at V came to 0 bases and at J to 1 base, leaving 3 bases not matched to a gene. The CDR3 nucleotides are TGTGCCAGCAGTTTATCGGCACAGGGGTCCTACGAGCAGTACTTC. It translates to CASSLSAQGSYEQYF.

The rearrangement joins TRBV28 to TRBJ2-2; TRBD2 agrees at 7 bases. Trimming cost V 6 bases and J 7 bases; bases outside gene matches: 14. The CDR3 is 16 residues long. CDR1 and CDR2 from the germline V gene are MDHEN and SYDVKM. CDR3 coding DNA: TGTGCCAGCAGCGTTATCTCGGCGGGAGTTAGCGGGGAGCTGTTTTTT. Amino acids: CASSVISAGVSGELFF.

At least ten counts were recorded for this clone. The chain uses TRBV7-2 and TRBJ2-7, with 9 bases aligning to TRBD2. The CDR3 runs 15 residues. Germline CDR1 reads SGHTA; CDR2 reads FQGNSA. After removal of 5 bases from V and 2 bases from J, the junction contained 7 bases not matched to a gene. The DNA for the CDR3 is TGTGCCAGCAGCAGTTGGGCTAGCGGGACCTACGAGCAGTACTTC. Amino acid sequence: CASSSWASGTYEQYF.